This T cell receptor beta chain was recovered during a study of T cell responses to AZD1222 COVID-19 vaccine. A word on this clone: Antigen specificity is unknown.

TCRdb keeps only in-frame clones here, not all; method: immunoSEQ multiplex PCR. The table has about 120,000 clones, 80% to 90% seen once. General study findings and limits: At study baseline, merely six AZD1222 recipients were seropositive. CD4 TCRs linked to vaccination spanned spike, dominating at 160-218 and 743-854.

Sequenced material: peripheral blood, taken on day 0 of MenACWY control vaccination. The TCR comes from an adult in good health.

DNA for the CDR3: TGTGCCAGAAGCTTGGTTGGGGGATCCGGGAGAACTTTCTATAGCAATCAGCCCCAGCATTTT. The encoded protein is CARSLVGGSGRTFYSNQPQHF. The chain joins TRBV5-3 to TRBJ1-5, with a tentative D call TRBD1 (5 bases). TRBV5-3 is assigned to the ORF class and has an uncertain function. The CDR3 sequence is 21 residues long. Trimming shortened V by 0 bases and J by 0 bases, and 25 bases separated the two germline ends.